A single sample gave rise to the 8 T cell receptor beta chains below, sequenced in a study of blood T cell repertoires in COVID-19. Repertoires were generated with immunoSEQ multiplex PCR, while TCRdb's copy carries only in-frame clones and drops some. The table shows about 150,000 clones, with around 80% occurring only once. The sample consisted of PBMCs or T cells enriched from blood (not recorded which). These receptors all come from a woman aged 45-65 years who had recovered from COVID-19.

The gene calls are TRBV10-2 and TRBJ1-1, with 9 nucleotides matching TRBD1. After removal of 5 bases from V and 3 bases from J, the junction contained 4 bases not matched to a gene. CDR1 is WSHSY and CDR2 is SAAADI in the germline V gene. This CDR3 has 14 residues. The CDR3 loop reads CASSRTGDDTEAFF. The CDR3 DNA follows: TGCGCCAGCAGTCGGACAGGGGACGACACTGAAGCTTTCTTT.

The J gene is TRBJ2-5, the V gene TRBV7-2; 8 bases fit TRBD1. V was clipped by 5 bases and J by 2 bases; unmatched bases: 19. The CDR3 totals 19 residues. From germline, CDR1 is SGHTA and CDR2 FQGNSA. The CDR3 DNA reads TGTGCCAGCAGCCCCCAGTTGGAAAGGACAGGGTACCGTCAAGAGACCCAGTACTTC. Its protein product is CASSPQLERTGYRQETQYF.

This clone was observed a few times. The gene calls are TRBV2 and TRBJ1-1, with D unclear. V shed 5 bases and J shed 1 base, with 11 bases lying between them. The CDR3 is 14 residues long. Germline V gene data show CDR1 as SNHLY and CDR2 as FYNNEI. As DNA, the CDR3 is TGTGCCAGCAGTAAACATGCTTCGAACACTGAAGCTTTCTTT. Residues: CASSKHASNTEAFF.

This rearrangement joins TRBV10-2 to TRBJ1-1, with D hard to call. Germline assignment: CDR1 WSHSY and CDR2 SAAADI. The CDR3 totals 14 residues. V shed 8 bases and J shed 1 base, with 14 bases lying between them. The CDR3 loop is CASGNAGGNTEAFF. The CDR3 nucleotides are TGCGCCAGCGGGAACGCGGGAGGGAACACTGAAGCTTTCTTT.

V is TRBV28 and J is TRBJ2-3; 11 nucleotides agree with TRBD2. In germline, CDR1 is MDHEN, CDR2 SYDVKM. The CDR3 sequence is 18 residues long. The ends lost 4 bases at V and 1 base at J; junction bases unmatched: 10. The CDR3, as DNA: TGTGCCAGCAGTTGGCCGCAGAGACTAGCGGGGCGCACAGATACGCAGTATTTT. Encoded protein: CASSWPQRLAGRTDTQYF.

The chain carries TRBV6-5 and TRBJ2-7; possibly TRBD1 for D (5 bases). The length of the CDR3 is 12 residues. The V end lost 5 bases, the J end lost 4 bases, and 9 bases lay between the germline ends. Germline values: CDR1 MNHEY, CDR2 SVGAGI. CDR3 sequence: CASSKGRYEQYF. Here the CDR3 DNA reads TGTGCCAGCAGTAAGGGGCGGTACGAGCAGTACTTC.

The genes are TRBV7-2 and TRBJ2-7; 7 positions match TRBD1. The CDR3 is 14 residues long. V dropped 3 bases and J dropped 4; count of bases not matched to a gene: 6. CDR1 is SGHTA and CDR2 is FQGNSA in the germline V gene. The CDR3 is CASSLDRRDYEQYF. The CDR3 DNA follows: TGTGCCAGCAGCTTGGACAGGAGAGATTACGAGCAGTACTTC.

The chain recombines TRBV7-8 with TRBJ1-2; TRBD1 might be the D (6 bases). Trimming stripped 1 base from V and 2 bases from J, with 17 bases between. The CDR3 spans 17 residues. The germline V gene has CDR1 SGHVS and CDR2 FQNEAQ. In nucleotides, the CDR3 is TGTGCCAGCAGCTTAGGGGGAAAGACAGGTCCCAACTATGGCTACACCTTC. Translated: CASSLGGKTGPNYGYTF. Full variable domain (outside the CDR3, taken from reference TRBV7-8 and TRBJ1-2): GAGVSQSPRYKVAKRGQDVALRCDPISGHVSLFWYQQALGQGPEFLTYFQNEAQLDKSGLPSDRFFAERPEGSVSTLKIQRTQQEDSAVYLCASSLGGKTGPNYGYTFGSGTRLTVV.